This TCR beta chain was found in a study of molecular identifiers for immune sequencing clone quantification (dated by TCRdb to about 2018). Looking at the study overall: In a replicate experiment, RNA from roughly 20,000 or 100,000 naive CD8 T cells was split into five aliquots, four of which were sequenced. This methods study used CD8 T cells to benchmark TCR RNA copy counting and molecular-identifier clustering-based TCR repertoire sequencing (MIDCIRS).

CDR1 MDHEN and CDR2 SYDVKM are derived from the germline V gene. A distance of 17 bases separates the germline ends of V and J, which lose 6 bases and 8 bases respectively. Including the terminal cysteine and phenylalanine, the CDR3 comprises 14 residues. The CDR3 DNA has 42 bases and is translated from base 1. Library method: PCR. This sample was sequenced with a NextSeq 500. Bulk TCR libraries were made following a previously described method, with the TCR primers given in Table S5. The Qiagen AllPrep DNA/RNA kit was used to purify total RNA. Reads from multiple sequencing runs of the same library were pooled before analysis. The authors' analysis ran thus. Reads were retained only if an exact TCR constant sequence was present, and the retained reads were trimmed to 150 nt and grouped according to their 12-nt molecular barcodes. Reads inside each barcode group were sub-clustered using a 15% Levenshtein threshold, and a quality-weighted consensus sequence was constructed for each RNA molecule. Non-functional sequences were removed, as were lower-count sequences one edit away from another. Based on a fit of two negative binomial distributions, barcode sub-clusters having less than 20% of the maximum read count were discarded. TCRdb reworked the public reads: Q25 trimming with fastp, MiXCR clone assembly, productive beta chains retained. Every entry covers one CDR3 protein and lists the most common genes and DNA from its rows. The V and J calls were not made by the authors but by TCRdb's processing. The sample table records more than 550,000 distinct CDR3 sequences; roughly 27% of these occur just once. 0.75% to 0.8% of the sample is in the top ten clones.

Results the study describes overall, beyond this receptor: When barcode sub-clustering was not used, chimeric consensus sequences inflated TCR diversity, with chimeras reaching as high as 47%. About three recovered TCR RNA copies per cell were obtained by modeling, versus about 10 by digital PCR, implying a capture efficiency of approximately 27%. Naive libraries contained spiked-in Jurkat TCR RNA (approximately ten copies' worth), which is not part of the donor repertoire. Clones above 20 RNA copies held over 97% of molecules in CMV-specific effector cells but under 1% in naive cells. A single cell's worth of spiked-in Jurkat TCR RNA was reported detectable even among 900,000 to 1,000,000 naive CD8 T cells. Highly expanded clone sizes could be underestimated because identical TCR molecules may share a barcode.

Note on this clonotype: This receptor's antigen is unknown. No quality values exist for individual bases; no much larger clone is one base distant.

Libraries of naive CD8 T cells were built from around 20,000 to 1,000,000 sorted cells, with 10%, 30% or 50% of the purified RNA used. Naive CD8 T cells, defined as CD8+CD4-CCR7+CD45RA+, were FACS-sorted into RLT Plus buffer on a BD FACSAria II. Detection sensitivity was tested by spiking Jurkat RNA equal to roughly ten TCR copies' worth into samples containing roughly 19,000-1,000,000 naive CD8 T cells. Enrichment of CD8 T cells was performed with RosetteSep CD8+ T Cell Enrichment Cocktail and Ficoll-Paque, after which ACK red cell lysis was carried out. The V and J genes are TRBV28 and TRBJ1-3, with no confident D gene call. The sequencing sample was made of naive CD8+ T cells from blood, with Jurkat cell RNA spiked in. Read against the paper, the sample's cell subset or site label means: FACS-sorted CD8+CD4-CCR7+CD45RA+ naive T cells. This receptor was obtained from a human donor in good health. Some libraries in this study had Jurkat cell RNA spiked in. CDR3 loop: CASSPRGPVYTIYF. The nucleotide sequence is given as TGTGCCAGCAGCCCTCGGGGTCCTGTGTACACCATATATTTT.